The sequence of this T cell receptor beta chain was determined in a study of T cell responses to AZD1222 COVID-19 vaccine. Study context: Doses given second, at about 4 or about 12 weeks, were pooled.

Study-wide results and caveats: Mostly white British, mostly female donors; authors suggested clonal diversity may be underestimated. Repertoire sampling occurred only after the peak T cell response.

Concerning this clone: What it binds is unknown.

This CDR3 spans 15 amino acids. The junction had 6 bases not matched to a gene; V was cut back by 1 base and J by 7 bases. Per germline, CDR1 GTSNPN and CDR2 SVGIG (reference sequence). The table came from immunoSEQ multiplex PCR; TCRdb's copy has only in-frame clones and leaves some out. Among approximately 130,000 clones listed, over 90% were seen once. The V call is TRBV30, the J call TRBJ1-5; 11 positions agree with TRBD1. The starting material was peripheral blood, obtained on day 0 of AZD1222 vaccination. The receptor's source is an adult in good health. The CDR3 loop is CAWSERGQGGQPQHF. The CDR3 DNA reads TGTGCCTGGAGTGAACGGGGACAGGGGGGCCAGCCCCAGCATTTT.